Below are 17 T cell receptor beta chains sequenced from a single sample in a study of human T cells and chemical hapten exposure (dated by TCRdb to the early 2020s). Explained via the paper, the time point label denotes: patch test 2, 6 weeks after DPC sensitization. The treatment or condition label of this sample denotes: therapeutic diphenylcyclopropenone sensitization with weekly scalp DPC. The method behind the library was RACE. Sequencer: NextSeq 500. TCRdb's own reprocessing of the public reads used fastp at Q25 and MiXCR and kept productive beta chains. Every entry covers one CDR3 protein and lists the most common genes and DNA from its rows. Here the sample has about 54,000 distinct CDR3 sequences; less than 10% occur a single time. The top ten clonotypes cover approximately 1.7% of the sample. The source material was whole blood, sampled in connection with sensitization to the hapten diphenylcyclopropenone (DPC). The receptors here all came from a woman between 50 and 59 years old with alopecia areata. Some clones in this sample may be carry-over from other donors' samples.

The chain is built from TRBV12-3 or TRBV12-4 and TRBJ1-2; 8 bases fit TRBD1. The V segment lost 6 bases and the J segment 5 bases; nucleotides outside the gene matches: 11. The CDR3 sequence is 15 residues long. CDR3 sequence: CASSPGQGRGYGYTF. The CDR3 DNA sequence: TGTGCCAGCAGCCCAGGACAGGGCCGGGGGTATGGCTACACCTTC.

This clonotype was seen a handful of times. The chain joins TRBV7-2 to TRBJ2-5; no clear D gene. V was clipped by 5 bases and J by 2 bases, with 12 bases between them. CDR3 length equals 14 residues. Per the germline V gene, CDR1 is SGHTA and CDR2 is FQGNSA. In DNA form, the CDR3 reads TGTGCCAGCAGCCAACAAGACTCTCAAGAGACCCAGTACTTC. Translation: CASSQQDSQETQYF.

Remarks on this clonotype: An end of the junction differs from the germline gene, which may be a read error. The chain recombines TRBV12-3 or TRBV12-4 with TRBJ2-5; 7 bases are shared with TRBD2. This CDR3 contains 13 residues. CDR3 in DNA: TGTGCCAGCAGTCGGGGGGAACAAGATACCCAGTACTTC. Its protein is CASSRGEQDTQYF.

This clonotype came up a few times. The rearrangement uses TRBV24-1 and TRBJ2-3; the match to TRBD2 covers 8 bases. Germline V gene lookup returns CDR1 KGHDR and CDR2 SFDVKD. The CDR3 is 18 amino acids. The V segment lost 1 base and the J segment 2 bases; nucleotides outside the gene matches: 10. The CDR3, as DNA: TGTGCCACCAGTGATTTTGGGAGCGGGAGCCAACTCACAGATACGCAGTATTTT. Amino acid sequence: CATSDFGSGSQLTDTQYF.

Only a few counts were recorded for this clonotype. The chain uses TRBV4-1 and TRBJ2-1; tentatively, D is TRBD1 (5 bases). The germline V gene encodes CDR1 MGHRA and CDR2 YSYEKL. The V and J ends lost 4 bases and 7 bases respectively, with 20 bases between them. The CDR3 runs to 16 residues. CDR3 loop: CASSPGTEVQGNEQFF. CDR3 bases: TGCGCCAGCAGCCCCGGTACAGAAGTGCAGGGTAATGAGCAGTTCTTC.

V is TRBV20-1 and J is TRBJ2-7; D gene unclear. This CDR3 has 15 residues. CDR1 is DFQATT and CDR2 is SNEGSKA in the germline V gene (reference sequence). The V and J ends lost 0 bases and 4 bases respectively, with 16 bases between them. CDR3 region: CSARDSWVGSYEQYF. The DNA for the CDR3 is TGCAGTGCTAGAGATTCTTGGGTAGGGTCTTACGAGCAGTACTTC.

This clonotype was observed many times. The CDR3 DNA reads as TGTGCCAGCAGCTTAGGGGGCGGCAATGAAAAACTGTTTTTT. Translated: CASSLGGGNEKLFF. This sequence joins TRBV7-6 and TRBJ1-4; tentative D call: TRBD1 (5 bases). Trimming took off 1 base at V and 5 bases at J, with 8 bases between the two ends. CDR3 length: 14 residues. Germline V gene lookup returns CDR1 SGHVS and CDR2 FNYEAQ.

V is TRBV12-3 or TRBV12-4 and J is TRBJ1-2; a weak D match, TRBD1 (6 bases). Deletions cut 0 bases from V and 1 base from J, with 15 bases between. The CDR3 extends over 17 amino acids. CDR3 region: CASSLATGIWDNYGYTF. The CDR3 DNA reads TGTGCCAGCAGTTTAGCGACAGGAATCTGGGATAACTATGGCTACACCTTC.

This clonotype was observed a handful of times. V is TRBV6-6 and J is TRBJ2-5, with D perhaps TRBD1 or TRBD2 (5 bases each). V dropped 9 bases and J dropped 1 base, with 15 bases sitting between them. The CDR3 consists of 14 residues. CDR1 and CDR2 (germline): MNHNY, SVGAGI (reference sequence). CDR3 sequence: CASALGGAQETQYF. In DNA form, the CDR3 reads TGTGCCAGTGCACTTGGGGGAGCCCAAGAGACCCAGTACTTC.

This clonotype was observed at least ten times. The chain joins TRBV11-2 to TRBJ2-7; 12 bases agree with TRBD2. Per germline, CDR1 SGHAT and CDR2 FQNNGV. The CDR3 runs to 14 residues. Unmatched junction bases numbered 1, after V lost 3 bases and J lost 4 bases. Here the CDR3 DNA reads TGTGCCAGCAGCTTTACTAGCGGGAGGTACGAGCAGTACTTC. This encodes CASSFTSGRYEQYF.

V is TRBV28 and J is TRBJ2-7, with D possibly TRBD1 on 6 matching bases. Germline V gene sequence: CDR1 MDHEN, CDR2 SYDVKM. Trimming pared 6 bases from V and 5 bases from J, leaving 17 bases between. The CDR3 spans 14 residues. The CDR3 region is CASRLQGSRNEQYF. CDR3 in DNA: TGTGCCAGCAGGCTACAGGGTTCGAGGAACGAGCAGTACTTC.

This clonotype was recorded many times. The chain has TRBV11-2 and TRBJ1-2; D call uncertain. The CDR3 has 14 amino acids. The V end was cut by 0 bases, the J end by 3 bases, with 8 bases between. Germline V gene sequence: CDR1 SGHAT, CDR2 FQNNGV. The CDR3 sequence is CASSLEAGYYGYTF. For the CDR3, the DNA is TGTGCCAGCAGCTTAGAGGCCGGGTACTATGGCTACACCTTC.

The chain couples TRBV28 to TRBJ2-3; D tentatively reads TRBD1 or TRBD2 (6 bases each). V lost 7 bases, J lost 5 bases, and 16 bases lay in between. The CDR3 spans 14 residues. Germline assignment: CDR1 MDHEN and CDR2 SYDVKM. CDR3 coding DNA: TGTGCCAGCAAGCTTGGGGGGCGGTTAGATACGCAGTATTTT. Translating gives CASKLGGRLDTQYF.

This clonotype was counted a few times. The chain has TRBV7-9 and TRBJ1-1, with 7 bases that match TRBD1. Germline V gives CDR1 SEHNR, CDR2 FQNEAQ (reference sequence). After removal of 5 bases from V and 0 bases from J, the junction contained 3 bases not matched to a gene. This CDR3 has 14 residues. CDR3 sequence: CASSPGGVNTEAFF. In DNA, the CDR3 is TGTGCCAGCAGCCCAGGGGGGGTGAACACTGAAGCTTTCTTT.

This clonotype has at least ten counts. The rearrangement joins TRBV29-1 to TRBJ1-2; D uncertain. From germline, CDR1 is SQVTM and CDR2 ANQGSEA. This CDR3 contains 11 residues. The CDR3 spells CICGVGYGYTF. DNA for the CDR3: TGCATCTGTGGGGTTGGCTATGGCTACACCTTC.

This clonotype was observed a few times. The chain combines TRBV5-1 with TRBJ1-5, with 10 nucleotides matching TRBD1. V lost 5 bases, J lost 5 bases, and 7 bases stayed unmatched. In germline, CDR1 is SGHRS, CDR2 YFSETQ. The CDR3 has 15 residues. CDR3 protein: CASSPEGQGHQPQHF. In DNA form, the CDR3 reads TGCGCCAGCAGTCCTGAGGGACAGGGGCATCAGCCCCAGCATTTT.

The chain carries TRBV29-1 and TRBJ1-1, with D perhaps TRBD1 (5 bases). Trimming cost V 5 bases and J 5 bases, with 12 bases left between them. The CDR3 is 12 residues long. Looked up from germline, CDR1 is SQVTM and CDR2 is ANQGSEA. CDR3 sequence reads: CSVRRGVTEAFF. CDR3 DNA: TGCAGCGTTCGGAGGGGAGTTACTGAAGCTTTCTTT.